This T cell receptor beta chain was profiled in a study of blood T cell repertoires in COVID-19. Study-wide background: Collection of acute and convalescent COVID-19 samples took place in the United States, Italy and Spain.

This CDR3 spans 16 amino acids. The germline CDR1 and CDR2 sequences are MNHEY and SVGAGI. V dropped 0 bases and J dropped 4; count of bases not matched to a gene: 5. Profiling relied on immunoSEQ multiplex PCR, and the TCRdb table lists in-frame clones only, not all of them. The sample shows roughly 87,000 clones, under 85% of them seen only once. The chain recombines TRBV6-5 with TRBJ2-7; 11 bases are shared with TRBD1. Sequenced input: peripheral blood. The clonotype originates from a woman at least 80 years old with COVID-19, enrolled during active disease. The CDR3 sequence: CASSYSGTGGRYEQYF. CDR3 in DNA: TGTGCCAGCAGTTACTCGGGGACAGGGGGAAGATACGAGCAGTACTTC.